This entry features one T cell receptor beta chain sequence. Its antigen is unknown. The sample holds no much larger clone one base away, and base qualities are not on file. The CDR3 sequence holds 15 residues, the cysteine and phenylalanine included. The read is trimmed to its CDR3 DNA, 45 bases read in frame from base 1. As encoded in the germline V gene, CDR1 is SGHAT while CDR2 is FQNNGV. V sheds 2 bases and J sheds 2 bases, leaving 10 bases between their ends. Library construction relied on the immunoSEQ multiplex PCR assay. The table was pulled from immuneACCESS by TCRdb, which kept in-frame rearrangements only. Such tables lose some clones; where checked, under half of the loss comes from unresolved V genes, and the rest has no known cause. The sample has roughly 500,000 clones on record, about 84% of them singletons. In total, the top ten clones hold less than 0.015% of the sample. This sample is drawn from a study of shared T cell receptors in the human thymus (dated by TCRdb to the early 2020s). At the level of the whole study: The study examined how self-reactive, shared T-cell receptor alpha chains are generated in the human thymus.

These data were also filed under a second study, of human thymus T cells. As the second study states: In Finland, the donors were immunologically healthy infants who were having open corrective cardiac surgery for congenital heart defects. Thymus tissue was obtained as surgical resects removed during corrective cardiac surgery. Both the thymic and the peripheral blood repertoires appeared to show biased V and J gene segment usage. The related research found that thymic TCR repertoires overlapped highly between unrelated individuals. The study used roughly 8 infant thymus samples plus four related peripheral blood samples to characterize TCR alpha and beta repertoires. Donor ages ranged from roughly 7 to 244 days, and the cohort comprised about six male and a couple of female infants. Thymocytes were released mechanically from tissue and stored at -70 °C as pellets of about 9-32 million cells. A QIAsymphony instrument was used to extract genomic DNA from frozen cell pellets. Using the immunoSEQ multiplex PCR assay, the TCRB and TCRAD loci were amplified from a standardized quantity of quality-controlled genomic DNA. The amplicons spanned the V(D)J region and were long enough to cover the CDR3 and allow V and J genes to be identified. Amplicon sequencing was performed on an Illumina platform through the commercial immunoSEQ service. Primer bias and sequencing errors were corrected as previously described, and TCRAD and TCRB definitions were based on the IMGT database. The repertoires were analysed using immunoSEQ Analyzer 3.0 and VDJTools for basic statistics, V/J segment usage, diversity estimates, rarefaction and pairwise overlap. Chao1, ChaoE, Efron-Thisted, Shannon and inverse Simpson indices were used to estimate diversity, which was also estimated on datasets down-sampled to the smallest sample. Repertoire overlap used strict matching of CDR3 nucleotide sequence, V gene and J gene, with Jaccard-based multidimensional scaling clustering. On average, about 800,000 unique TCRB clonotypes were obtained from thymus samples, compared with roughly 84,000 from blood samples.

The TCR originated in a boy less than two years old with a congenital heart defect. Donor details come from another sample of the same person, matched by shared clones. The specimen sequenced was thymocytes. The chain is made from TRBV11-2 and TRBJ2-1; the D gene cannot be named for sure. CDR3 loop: CASSLSAATYNEQFF. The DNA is TGTGCCAGCAGCTTATCGGCGGCAACCTACAATGAGCAGTTCTTC.